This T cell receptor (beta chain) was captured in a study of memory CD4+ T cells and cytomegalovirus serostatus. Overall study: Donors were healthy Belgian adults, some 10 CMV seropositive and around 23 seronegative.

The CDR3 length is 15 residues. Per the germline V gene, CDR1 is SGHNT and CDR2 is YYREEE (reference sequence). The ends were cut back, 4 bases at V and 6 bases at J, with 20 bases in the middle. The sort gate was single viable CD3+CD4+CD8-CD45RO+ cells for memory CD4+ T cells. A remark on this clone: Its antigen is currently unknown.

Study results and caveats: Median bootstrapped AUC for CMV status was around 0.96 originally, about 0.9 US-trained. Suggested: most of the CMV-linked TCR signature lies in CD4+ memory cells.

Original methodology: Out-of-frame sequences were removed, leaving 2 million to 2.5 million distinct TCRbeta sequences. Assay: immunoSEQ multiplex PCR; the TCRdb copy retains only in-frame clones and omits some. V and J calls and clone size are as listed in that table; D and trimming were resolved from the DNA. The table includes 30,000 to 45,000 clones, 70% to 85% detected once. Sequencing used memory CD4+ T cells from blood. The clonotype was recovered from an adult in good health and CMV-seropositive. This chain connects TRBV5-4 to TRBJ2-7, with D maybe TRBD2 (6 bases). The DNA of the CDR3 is TGTGCCAGCAGCGATAGGACTACCCTCAAGAGCGAGCAGTACTTC. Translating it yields CASSDRTTLKSEQYF.